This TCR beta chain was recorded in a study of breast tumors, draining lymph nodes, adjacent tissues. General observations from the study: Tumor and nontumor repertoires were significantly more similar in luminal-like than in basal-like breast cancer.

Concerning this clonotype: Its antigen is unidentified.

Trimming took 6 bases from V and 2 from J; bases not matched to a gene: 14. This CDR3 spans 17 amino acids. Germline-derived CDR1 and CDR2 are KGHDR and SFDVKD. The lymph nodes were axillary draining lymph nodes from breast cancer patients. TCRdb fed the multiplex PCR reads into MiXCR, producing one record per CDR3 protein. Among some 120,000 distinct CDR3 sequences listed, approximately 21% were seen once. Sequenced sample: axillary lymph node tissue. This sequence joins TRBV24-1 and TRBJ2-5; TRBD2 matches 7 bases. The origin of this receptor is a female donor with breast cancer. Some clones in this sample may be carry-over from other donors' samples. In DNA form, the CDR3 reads TGTGCCACCAGTCCTCTGGGCCCAACTAGCGAACAAGAGACCCAGTACTTC. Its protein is CATSPLGPTSEQETQYF.